Shown below are 6 T cell receptor beta chains from a single sample sequenced in a study of shared clonotypes between healthy human individuals. The data were produced by immunoSEQ multiplex PCR, yet TCRdb's version contains in-frame clones alone and is incomplete. Found here are under 1,900,000 clones, 98% to 99% of them singletons; the top ten hold 0.36%. The sequenced sample was naive CD4+ T cells sorted from blood. Subset described: CD45RA+ positively selected. The receptors shown here come from a man in his thirties or forties in good health.

The CDR3 reads CASSLRGPTSPRGNGYTF. DNA of the CDR3: TGTGCCAGCAGTTTAAGGGGACCGACGTCCCCCCGAGGGAATGGCTACACCTTC. V gene TRBV28 combines with J gene TRBJ1-2; maybe TRBD1 (5 bases). V lost 2 bases and J lost 6, with 25 bases in between. The CDR3 is made up of 18 amino acids. CDR1 MDHEN and CDR2 SYDVKM come from the germline V gene.

The V and J genes are TRBV28 and TRBJ2-5; D possibly corresponds to TRBD1 (6 bases). This CDR3 region has 16 residues. Per the germline V gene, CDR1 is MDHEN and CDR2 is SYDVKM. Trimming stripped 6 bases from V and 10 bases from J, with 27 bases between. The CDR3 spells CASSQISGTPSRGQYF. For the CDR3, the DNA is TGTGCCAGCAGCCAAATTTCCGGGACACCATCAAGGGGCCAGTACTTC.

The chain employs TRBV7-9 and TRBJ1-4, with D maybe TRBD1 (6 bases). In germline, CDR1 is SEHNR, CDR2 FQNEAQ (reference sequence). This CDR3 region has 14 residues. V shed 5 bases and J shed 8 bases, with 15 bases lying between them. CDR3 sequence: CASSPGVYQEKLFF. As DNA, the CDR3 is TGTGCCAGCAGCCCAGGGGTTTATCAAGAAAAACTGTTTTTT. Full variable domain (rest looked up from reference TRBV7-9 and TRBJ1-4): DTGVSQNPRHKITKRGQNVTFRCDPISEHNRLYWYRQTLGQGPEFLTYFQNEAQLEKSRLLSDRFSAERPKGSFSTLEIQRTEQGDSAMYLCASSPGVYQEKLFFGSGTQLSVL.

The chain combines TRBV19 with TRBJ1-1, with a weak D call TRBD1 (6 bases). This CDR3 region has 15 residues. Trimming shortened V by 3 bases and J by 0 bases, and 11 bases separated the two germline ends. Germline V gene data show CDR1 as LNHDA and CDR2 as SQIVND (reference sequence). The DNA for the CDR3 is TGTGCCAGTAGTATTCCGACAGGTTTGAACACTGAAGCTTTCTTT. The encoded protein is CASSIPTGLNTEAFF.

The J gene is TRBJ2-5, the V gene TRBV5-1, with TRBD2 matching 9 bases. Looked up from germline, CDR1 is SGHRS and CDR2 is YFSETQ. V dropped 3 bases and J dropped 2; count of bases not matched to a gene: 8. This CDR3 has 16 amino acids. The CDR3 spells CASSSHWTSVQETQYF. The CDR3 coding sequence is TGCGCCAGCAGCTCCCATTGGACTAGCGTTCAAGAGACCCAGTACTTC.

The rearrangement links TRBV2 to TRBJ2-7, with 9 bases aligning to TRBD1. Germline CDR1 and CDR2: SNHLY and FYNNEI. The CDR3 extends over 16 amino acids. Trimming at V came to 10 bases and at J to 3 bases, leaving 16 bases not matched to a gene. CDR3 nucleotide sequence: TGTGCCATCCAGCCCACCGGGACAGGGTCTAACTACGAGCAGTACTTC. Residues: CAIQPTGTGSNYEQYF.